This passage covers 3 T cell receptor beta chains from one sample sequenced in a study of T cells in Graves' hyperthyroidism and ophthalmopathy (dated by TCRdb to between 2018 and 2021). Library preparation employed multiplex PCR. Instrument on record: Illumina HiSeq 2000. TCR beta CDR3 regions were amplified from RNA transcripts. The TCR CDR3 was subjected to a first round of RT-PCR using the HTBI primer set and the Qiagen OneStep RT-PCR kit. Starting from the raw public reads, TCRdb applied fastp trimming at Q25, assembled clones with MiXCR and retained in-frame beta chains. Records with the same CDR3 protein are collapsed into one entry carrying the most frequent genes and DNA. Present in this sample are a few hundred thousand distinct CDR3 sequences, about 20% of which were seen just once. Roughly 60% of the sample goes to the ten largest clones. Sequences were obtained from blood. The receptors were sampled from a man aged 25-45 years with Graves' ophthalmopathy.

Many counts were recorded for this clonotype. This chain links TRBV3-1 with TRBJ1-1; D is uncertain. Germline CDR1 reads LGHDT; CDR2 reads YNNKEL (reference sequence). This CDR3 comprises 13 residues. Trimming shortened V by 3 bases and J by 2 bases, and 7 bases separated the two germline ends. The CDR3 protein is CASSQRQNTEAFF. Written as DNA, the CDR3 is TGTGCCAGCAGCCAGAGACAAAACACTGAAGCTTTCTTT.

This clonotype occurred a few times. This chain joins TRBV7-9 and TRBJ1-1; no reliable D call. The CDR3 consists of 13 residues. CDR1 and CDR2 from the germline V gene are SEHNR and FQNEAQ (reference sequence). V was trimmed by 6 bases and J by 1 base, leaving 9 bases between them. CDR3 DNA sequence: TGTGCCAGCAGTTACACCAAGAACACTGAAGCTTTCTTT. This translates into CASSYTKNTEAFF.

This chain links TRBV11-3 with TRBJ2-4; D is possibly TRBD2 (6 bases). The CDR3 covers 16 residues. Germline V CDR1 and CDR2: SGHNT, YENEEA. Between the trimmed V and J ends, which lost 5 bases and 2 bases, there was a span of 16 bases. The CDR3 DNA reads TGTGCCAGCAGCCATATAGCGGATTTGACCAAAAACATTCAGTACTTC. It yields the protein CASSHIADLTKNIQYF.